This T cell receptor beta chain was recovered during a study of blood T cell repertoires in COVID-19. As handled by the study authors: Nucleated cell counts were estimated from reference gene primer amplification. Clones were sequenced by immunoSEQ multiplex PCR, and TCRdb holds only the in-frame ones, with some missing. Clone size and V and J calls were adopted from that table, with D and trimming inferred from the DNA. The table records around 250,000 clones, roughly 79% of them present only once. Germline trimming cut 1 base from V and 1 base from J; bases unmatched to any gene: 6. Germline V CDR1 and CDR2: LNHNV, YYDKDF (reference sequence). The CDR3 runs to 16 residues. Participants were aged about 18 to 100 years from 24 US areas. The study assigned cohorts using participant-reported clinical history.

The sample taken for sequencing was PBMCs or T cells enriched from blood (not recorded which). This chain uses TRBV15 with TRBJ2-7; 8 bases are shared with TRBD1. The sequence came from a man aged 40-55 years who had recovered from COVID-19. CDR3 sequence: CATSRVSRGPSYEQYF. CDR3 sequence (DNA): TGTGCCACCAGCAGAGTCAGCAGGGGGCCTTCCTACGAGCAGTACTTC.